This T cell receptor beta chain was obtained from a study of tumor-infiltrating lymphocytes in localized non-small cell lung cancer. For the study at large: The cohort mixed smokers and never-smokers, several histologies, and some post-neoadjuvant-chemotherapy samples. Study results and caveats: Compared with uninvolved lung, tumors showed higher T cell infiltration by TCRbeta sequencing. Different pieces of the same tissue went to different assays, confounding technical variation with intratumor heterogeneity. Immunotypes IM1 and IM2 had similar TCR-derived T-cell fractions.

Assay used: immunoSEQ multiplex PCR; TCRdb lists only in-frame clones, some missing. Here the sample spans 9,500 or so clones, roughly 80% being singletons. This clone was observed a few times. Its antigen is unknown. Germline loops: CDR1 LNHDA, CDR2 SQIVND (reference sequence). The CDR3 is made up of 11 amino acids. Trimming removed 4 bases at V and 4 bases at J, with 4 bases between. The V and J genes are TRBV19 and TRBJ1-2; no clear D gene. Sample: uninvolved lung tissue not adjacent to the tumor. The receptor comes from a human donor with non-small cell lung cancer. CDR3 in amino acids: CASSTGYGYTF. CDR3 nucleotides: TGTGCCAGTAGTACCGGCTATGGCTACACCTTC.